A selection of T cell receptor beta chains follows, all from one sample in a study of blood T cell repertoires in COVID-19. Some clones are missing from TCRdb's copy, which holds only in-frame ones; the method was immunoSEQ multiplex PCR. The data contain 150,000 to 200,000 clones, around 79% of them singletons. The sample taken for sequencing was peripheral blood. These receptors were collected from a woman between 40 and 50 years old with COVID-19, enrolled during active disease. Both conserved end residues are part of each CDR3. Where a row states a size, it is once, few, many or the class of an expanded clone; other rows omit it.

clone size | J gene | V gene | CDR3 protein
once | TRBJ2-7 | TRBV4-3 | CASSQELGTGSYEQYF
. | TRBJ2-2 | TRBV30 | CAWNPGPGELFF
. | TRBJ2-7 | TRBV27 | CASSPGTGNYEQYF
once | TRBJ2-1 | TRBV7-2 | CASSFERYNEQFF
few | TRBJ1-1 | TRBV30 | CAWRSYGTGNTEAFF
. | TRBJ1-6 | TRBV30 | CAWSREVVPTAGGNSPLHF
. | TRBJ1-2 | TRBV28 | CASSSAEARENYGYTF
. | TRBJ2-3 | TRBV7-9 | CASSLAQRGDTQYF
once | TRBJ2-5 | TRBV30 | CAWSQGLAEETQYF
. | TRBJ2-3 | TRBV5-1 | CASSLSSGGADTQYF
. | TRBJ1-1 | TRBV11-2 | CASSLEFGRRNTEAFF
few | TRBJ1-5 | TRBV27 | CASSLSRTAISNQPQHF
few | TRBJ2-3 | TRBV5-1 | CASSLGTASGTDTQYF
once | TRBJ2-7 | TRBV5-6 | CASSLQGGFAYEQYF
few | TRBJ1-1 | TRBV27 | CASSLADRLNTEAFF
. | TRBJ2-7 | TRBV30 | CAWGYGGAYEQYF
. | TRBJ2-3 | TRBV7-6 | CASSPGIDTQYF
. | TRBJ1-6 | TRBV3-1/TRBV3-2 | CASSQRWGRDDSPLHF
. | TRBJ1-3 | TRBV5-1 | CASSLMAGLSGNTIYF
. | TRBJ2-7 | TRBV5-8 | CASSFPTGDRVEQYF
. | TRBJ2-2 | TRBV2 | CASSEAGTENTGELFF
. | TRBJ2-5 | TRBV7-8 | CASRQGEWETQYF
. | TRBJ2-3 | TRBV7-8 | CASSSEGGRGSSTDTQYF
. | TRBJ2-3 | TRBV19 | CASRSAGGNTDTQYF
. | TRBJ2-7 | TRBV10-1 | CASSAWTGNEQYF
. | TRBJ1-1 | TRBV19 | CASSIGGMGAATEAFF
. | TRBJ2-1 | TRBV7-6 | CASSLAVRGNEQFF
. | TRBJ2-7 | TRBV5-1 | CASSPTGTGGREQYF
. | TRBJ2-5 | TRBV19 | CASTVQGRGQETQYF